A single sample is the source of the 26 T cell receptor beta chains below, sequenced in a study of T cells in Graves' hyperthyroidism and ophthalmopathy. Amplified regions were TCR beta CDR3 sequences from RNA transcripts. The HTBI set primed first-round TCR CDR3 RT-PCR. TCRdb called the multiplex PCR reads again in MiXCR, with one record for every CDR3 protein. The table has over 650,000 distinct CDR3 sequences, about 17% seen once; the top ten hold around 8%. The sequencing input was blood. The origin of the receptors is a man aged 18 to 30 with Graves' hyperthyroidism.

Only a few counts were recorded for this clonotype. The chain couples TRBV30 to TRBJ1-1, with unresolved D. Germline V gene sequence: CDR1 GTSNPN, CDR2 SVGIG (reference sequence). The CDR3 is 15 amino acids. V was trimmed by 0 bases and J by 3 bases, leaving 14 bases between them. The DNA for the CDR3 is TGTGCCTGGAGTGTACTAAAAGGGTGGGACACTGAAGCTTTCTTT. It is translated as CAWSVLKGWDTEAFF.

This clonotype was recorded at least ten times. The chain carries TRBV20-1 and TRBJ2-1; D may be TRBD2 (7 bases). Germline loops: CDR1 DFQATT, CDR2 SNEGSKA (reference sequence). The CDR3 totals 14 residues. Trimming left V 6 bases short and J 2 bases short, with 14 bases between. CDR3: CSARRGATYNEQFF. CDR3 coding DNA: TGCAGTGCCCGCCGGGGGGCAACCTACAATGAGCAGTTCTTC.

This clonotype was recorded a few times. The chain combines TRBV20-1 with TRBJ1-1; 9 bases are shared with TRBD1. With V trimmed by 5 bases and J by 5 bases, 15 bases remained unmatched. CDR1 DFQATT and CDR2 SNEGSKA come from the germline V gene (reference sequence). The CDR3 has 16 residues. CDR3: CSARSPGTGLGTEAFF. CDR3 DNA: TGCAGTGCTCGCAGTCCCGGGACAGGGCTGGGGACTGAAGCTTTCTTT.

The V and J genes are TRBV7-9 and TRBJ1-1, with D perhaps TRBD1 (5 bases). Deletions cut 3 bases from V and 2 bases from J, with 19 bases between. The germline CDR1 and CDR2 sequences are SEHNR and FQNEAQ (reference sequence). The CDR3 has 17 residues. CDR3 sequence (DNA): TGTGCCAGCAGCTTGCCCTTCGGACGGGGCGTAAACACTGAAGCTTTCTTT. It codes for CASSLPFGRGVNTEAFF.

There are a few counts of this clonotype. V and J are TRBV28 and TRBJ2-2, with D hard to call. CDR1 MDHEN and CDR2 SYDVKM come from the germline V gene. This CDR3 has 15 amino acids. Trimming pared 3 bases from V and 5 bases from J, leaving 13 bases between. CDR3 in amino acids: CASSFRRTATGELFF. The CDR3 DNA follows: TGTGCCAGCAGTTTTCGACGGACGGCGACCGGGGAGCTGTTTTTT.

With regard to this clonotype: The CDR3 ends on some other residue instead of the conserved phenylalanine or tryptophan, so this is likely a read error. The gene calls are TRBV12-3 or TRBV12-4 and TRBJ2-7, with a tentative D call TRBD2 (6 bases). V was shortened by 3 bases and J by 6 bases, with 6 bases between the two germline ends. The CDR3 spans 11 residues. The CDR3, as DNA: TGTGCCAGCAGTTTGCGGGGCGAGCAGTACCTC. As protein: CASSLRGEQYL.

This clonotype was recorded many times. The rearrangement uses TRBV28 and TRBJ2-3, with 7 bases aligning to TRBD2. This CDR3 contains 15 residues. V shed 6 bases, J shed 6 bases, and the junction held 12 bases outside the gene matches. Per germline, CDR1 MDHEN and CDR2 SYDVKM. The DNA of the CDR3 is TGTGCCAGCAGCTTGGGGGGGGGTAGCTCGGATACGCAGTATTTT. Amino acids: CASSLGGGSSDTQYF. Drawing the rest from reference TRBV28 and TRBJ2-3, the complete variable domain is DVKVTQSSRYLVKRTGEKVFLECVQDMDHENMFWYRQDPGLGLRLIYFSYDVKMKEKGDIPEGYSVSREKKERFSLILESASTNQTSMYLCASSLGGGSSDTQYFGPGTRLTVL.

This clonotype was counted ten times or more. The chain uses TRBV28 and TRBJ2-3, with D hard to call. The CDR3 covers 13 residues. CDR1 and CDR2 (germline): MDHEN, SYDVKM. Trimming removed 6 bases at V and 9 bases at J, with 16 bases between. CDR3 residues: CASSLDAWGTQYF. Written as DNA, the CDR3 is TGTGCCAGCAGCCTCGACGCATGGGGAACGCAGTATTTT.

Only a few counts were recorded for this clonotype. The chain joins TRBV10-3 to TRBJ2-3; 14 bases line up with TRBD2. Trimming at V came to 3 bases and at J to 6 bases, leaving 8 bases not matched to a gene. CDR1 and CDR2 (germline): ENHRY, SYGVKD. This CDR3 spans 17 amino acids. DNA of the CDR3: TGTGCCATCAGTGACAGCGGGACTAGCGGGAGTTTTGATACGCAGTATTTT. Protein product: CAISDSGTSGSFDTQYF.

There are many counts of this clonotype. The CDR3 DNA is TGTGCCAGCAGGGGTCCCATGGGAGAGGAATACGAGCAGTACTTC. It is translated as CASRGPMGEEYEQYF. The genes are TRBV6-2 or TRBV6-3 and TRBJ2-7; the D gene is possibly TRBD2 (5 bases). Trimming removed 6 bases at V and 4 bases at J, with 19 bases between. The CDR3 has 15 amino acids. Per germline, CDR1 MNHEY and CDR2 SVGEGT.

V usage is TRBV11-3 and J usage is TRBJ2-1, with D possibly matching TRBD2 (6 bases). CDR1 SGHNT and CDR2 YENEEA come from the germline V gene. V was clipped by 2 bases and J by 9 bases, with 14 bases between them. CDR3 length: 14 residues. CDR3 sequence reads: CASSLIASVREQFF. The CDR3 DNA sequence: TGTGCCAGCAGCTTAATAGCTAGCGTACGTGAGCAGTTCTTC.

This clonotype was picked up many times. This chain links TRBV6-1 with TRBJ1-1, with 9 positions matching TRBD1. J gave up 7 bases and V 6 bases, and 9 bases lay outside the gene matches. Germline loops: CDR1 MNHNS, CDR2 SASEGT. The CDR3 is 14 amino acids. The CDR3 is CASRDRGYSGEAFF. The DNA for the CDR3 is TGTGCCAGCAGGGACAGGGGATATTCGGGTGAAGCTTTCTTT.

This clonotype was detected only a few times. This sequence joins TRBV4-2 and TRBJ1-5; maybe TRBD1 (5 bases). V lost 0 bases, J lost 6 bases, and 15 bases lay in between. Germline CDR1 and CDR2: LGHNA and YNFKEQ. The CDR3 consists of 16 residues. Written as DNA, the CDR3 is TGTGCCAGCAGCCAAGAGTCGGGGGTAGGGGTTCAGCCCCAGCATTTT. It encodes CASSQESGVGVQPQHF.

The table lists this clonotype with a few counts. This sequence joins TRBV20-1 and TRBJ1-1; no definite D call. The CDR3 sequence is 14 residues long. V shed 1 base and J shed 5 bases, with 14 bases lying between them. CDR1 is DFQATT and CDR2 is SNEGSKA in the germline V gene (reference sequence). The CDR3 spells CSARVLAGRTEAFF. The CDR3 coding sequence is TGCAGTGCTAGAGTACTGGCCGGCAGAACTGAAGCTTTCTTT.

This clonotype was picked up a small number of times. This chain connects TRBV12-5 to TRBJ2-3; no reliable D call. This CDR3 contains 11 residues. V lost 6 bases and J lost 2, with 3 bases in between. In germline, CDR1 is LGHNT, CDR2 FRNRAP. This chain's CDR3 is CASGITDTQYF. The CDR3 DNA reads as TGTGCTAGTGGAATCACAGATACGCAGTATTTT. The entire variable domain, with the rest obtained from reference TRBV12-5 and TRBJ2-3, is as follows: DARVTQTPRHKVTEMGQEVTMRCQPILGHNTVFWYRQTMMQGLELLAYFRNRAPLDDSGMPKDRFSAEMPDATLATLKIQPSEPRDSAVYFCASGITDTQYFGPGTRLTVL.

This chain connects TRBV7-9 to TRBJ1-1, with D tentatively TRBD1 (5 bases). The germline V gene has CDR1 SEHNR and CDR2 FQNEAQ (reference sequence). Trimming left V 4 bases short and J 0 bases short, with 12 bases between. The CDR3 runs to 15 residues. The CDR3 here is CASSSPGPLNTEAFF. In DNA, the CDR3 is TGTGCCAGCAGCTCGCCGGGACCGTTGAACACTGAAGCTTTCTTT. Looking up the rest from reference TRBV7-9 and TRBJ1-1 gives the full variable domain: DTGVSQNPRHKITKRGQNVTFRCDPISEHNRLYWYRQTLGQGPEFLTYFQNEAQLEKSRLLSDRFSAERPKGSFSTLEIQRTEQGDSAMYLCASSSPGPLNTEAFFGQGTRLTVV.

The CDR3 region has the DNA TGTGCCAGCAGTGGGACAGGGAAGGGCTACGAGCAGTACTTC. The encoded protein is CASSGTGKGYEQYF. The V gene is TRBV25-1, the J gene TRBJ2-7, with 8 nucleotides matching TRBD1. V gave up 4 bases and J gave up 3 bases; unmatched junction bases: 5. This CDR3 comprises 14 residues. Germline lookup yields CDR1 MGHDK and CDR2 SYGVNS.

This CDR3 is CASSLDGQQYGYTF. The DNA of the CDR3 is TGTGCCAGCAGCTTAGATGGACAGCAATATGGCTACACCTTC. This rearrangement joins TRBV7-3 to TRBJ1-2, with D possibly matching TRBD1 (6 bases). From germline, CDR1 is SGHTA and CDR2 FQGTGA. The CDR3 spans 14 residues. V was trimmed by 2 bases and J by 5 bases, leaving 12 bases between them.

Comment on this clonotype: A much larger clone sits a single nucleotide away, making a read error possible. This chain uses TRBV11-2 with TRBJ2-1; the match to TRBD2 covers 9 bases. CDR1 is SGHAT, CDR2 FQNNGV, per germline. The CDR3 loop spans 13 amino acids. The DNA for the CDR3 is TGTGCCAGCGGCTTGGTAGCGGGAGACGAGCAGTTCTTC. Its translation is CASGLVAGDEQFF.

This clonotype was seen only a few times. The rearrangement uses TRBV28 and TRBJ1-2; no definite D call. From germline, CDR1 is MDHEN and CDR2 SYDVKM. Trimming took 6 bases from V and 4 from J, leaving 12 bases between them. The CDR3 spans 13 residues. The CDR3 is CASRLTPGYGYTF. The CDR3 nucleotides are TGTGCCAGCAGACTTACTCCTGGCTATGGCTACACCTTC.

This clonotype has just a few counts. This chain connects TRBV29-1 to TRBJ2-3; 7 bases line up with TRBD2. Germline trimming cut 7 bases from V and 3 bases from J; bases unmatched to any gene: 7. CDR3 length equals 13 residues. Germline values: CDR1 SQVTM, CDR2 ANQGSEA. CDR3 protein: CSGHGGSTDTQYF. The CDR3 bases are TGCAGCGGTCACGGCGGGAGTACAGATACGCAGTATTTT.

In its sample, this clonotype was seen many times. The chain combines TRBV6-1 with TRBJ2-1; the match to TRBD1 covers 7 bases. With 6 bases clipped from V and 3 bases from J, the junction kept 8 bases outside the gene matches. Germline V CDR1 and CDR2: MNHNS, SASEGT. This CDR3 has 15 amino acids. CDR3 bases: TGTGCCAGCAGCATTCCAGGGGGAAGCTACAATGAGCAGTTCTTC. It specifies CASSIPGGSYNEQFF.

The genes are TRBV6-1 and TRBJ2-2; D perhaps matches TRBD2 (5 bases). Trimming shortened V by 6 bases and J by 6 bases, and 14 bases separated the two germline ends. CDR1 is MNHNS, CDR2 SASEGT, per germline. CDR3 length: 14 amino acids. The CDR3 region is CASRGVSNPGELFF. The CDR3 DNA reads as TGTGCCAGCAGGGGAGTTAGCAACCCCGGGGAGCTGTTTTTT.

In its sample, this clonotype was seen a few times. The genes are TRBV6-2 or TRBV6-3 and TRBJ1-1, with a weak D call TRBD1 (6 bases). Trimming took off 5 bases at V and 1 base at J, with 14 bases between the two ends. Germline V lookup: CDR1 MNHEY, CDR2 SVGEGT. This CDR3 contains 15 residues. The CDR3 is CASSRRQAENTEAFF. CDR3 nucleotide sequence: TGTGCCAGCAGTAGACGACAGGCCGAGAACACTGAAGCTTTCTTT.

V and J are TRBV6-1 and TRBJ1-2, with D unresolved. The CDR3 contains 13 residues. V dropped 2 bases and J dropped 4 bases, with 8 bases sitting between them. Per the germline V gene, CDR1 is MNHNS and CDR2 is SASEGT. CDR3 coding DNA: TGTGCCAGCAGTGAATCGGGAATCTATGGCTACACCTTC. This sequence encodes CASSESGIYGYTF.

This clonotype was recorded many times. This CDR3 is CASSSLAGGDTQYF. DNA for the CDR3: TGTGCCAGCAGTTCGCTAGCGGGAGGGGATACGCAGTATTTT. The chain has TRBV12-3 or TRBV12-4 and TRBJ2-3; 12 nucleotides align to TRBD2. The V gene end was trimmed by 4 bases and the J gene end by 6 bases; junction bases not matched to a gene: 2. CDR3 length: 14 amino acids.